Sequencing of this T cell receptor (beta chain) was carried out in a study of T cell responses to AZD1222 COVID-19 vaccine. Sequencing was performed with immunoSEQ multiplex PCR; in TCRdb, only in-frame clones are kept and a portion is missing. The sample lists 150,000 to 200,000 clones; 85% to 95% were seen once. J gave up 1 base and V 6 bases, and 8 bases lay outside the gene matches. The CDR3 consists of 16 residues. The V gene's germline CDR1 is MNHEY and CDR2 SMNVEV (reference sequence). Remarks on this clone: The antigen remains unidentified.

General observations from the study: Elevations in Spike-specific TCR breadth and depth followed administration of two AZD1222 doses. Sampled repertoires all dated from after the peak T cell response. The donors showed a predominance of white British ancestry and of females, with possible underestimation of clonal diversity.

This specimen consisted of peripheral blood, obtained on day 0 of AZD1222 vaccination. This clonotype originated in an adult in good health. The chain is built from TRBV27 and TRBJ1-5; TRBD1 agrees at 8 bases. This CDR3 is CASRLTGGQSNQPQHF. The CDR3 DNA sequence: TGTGCCAGCAGACTCACAGGGGGACAGAGCAATCAGCCCCAGCATTTT.